What follows is one TCR beta chain and its context. This specimen comes from a study of blood T cell repertoires in COVID-19. Study details: Some COVID-19 samples were acute and others convalescent; all came from the United States, Italy and Spain. Sources were T cells, B-cell-depleted T cells, or PBMCs; the material itself was cDNA or gDNA.

The CDR3 covers 14 residues. Germline V CDR1 and CDR2: SNHLY, FYNNEI. Deletions cut 2 bases from V and 5 bases from J, with 10 bases between. During active infection, Seattle patients enrolled and were then monitored through disease. Here immunoSEQ multiplex PCR was the method, and the copy in TCRdb shows in-frame clones only, minus some. The data hold about 350,000 clones, with about nine tenths observed a single time. Input material: peripheral blood. The chain has TRBV2 and TRBJ1-5, with D perhaps TRBD1 (6 bases). This receptor was obtained from a woman aged 55-70 years with COVID-19, enrolled during active disease. The CDR3 region has the DNA TGTGCCAGCAGTGAAAACAGGGTAGATCAGCCCCAGCATTTT. Translating gives CASSENRVDQPQHF.